The 3 T cell receptor beta chains below were found in one sample sequenced in a study of cytomegalovirus exposure and HLA in healthy donors. It was with 60 Vbeta and 13 Jbeta primers that the PCR ran. The method was immunoSEQ multiplex PCR; TCRdb's version includes in-frame clones alone and lacks a portion of them. The sample shows approximately 110,000 clones, 78% of them seen only once. The specimen sequenced was PBMCs. The receptors here all came from a man aged 25 to 45 in good health and CMV-seronegative.

This sequence joins TRBV7-8 and TRBJ1-5; 9 nucleotides match TRBD1. V gave up 3 bases and J gave up 4 bases; unmatched junction bases: 4. Germline lookup yields CDR1 SGHVS and CDR2 FQNEAQ. This CDR3 comprises 15 residues. The CDR3: CASSLGQGNNQPQHF. CDR3 coding DNA: TGTGCCAGCAGCTTGGGACAGGGCAATAATCAGCCCCAGCATTTT.

The chain couples TRBV4-3 to TRBJ2-7; the D gene is possibly TRBD1 (6 bases). Germline loops: CDR1 LGHNA, CDR2 YSLEER. This CDR3 has 19 residues. Trimming removed 0 bases from V and 0 bases from J, with 21 bases in between. The CDR3 is CASSQDWLSPGDTSYEQYF. The CDR3 coding sequence is TGCGCCAGCAGCCAAGATTGGTTGTCTCCAGGGGACACCTCCTACGAGCAGTACTTC.

This sequence joins TRBV6-6 and TRBJ1-2; no clear D gene. The CDR3 is 15 residues long. Germline CDR1 MNHNY, CDR2 SVGAGI (reference sequence). V was pared by 6 bases and J by 8 bases, with 22 bases between. CDR3 region: CASSAPEDSWSGYTF. CDR3 nucleotides: TGTGCCAGCAGCGCTCCTGAGGATTCCTGGTCGGGCTACACCTTC.